This T cell receptor beta chain was sequenced in a study of T cell clonality in common variable immunodeficiency. Measured with immunoSEQ multiplex PCR; TCRdb has only the in-frame clones, and not every one. This sample includes 35,000 to 55,000 clones with no singletons; its ten biggest clones take up about 0.7%. The CDR3 consists of 16 residues. Germline V CDR1 and CDR2: MGHRA, YSYEKL. Trimming shortened V by 6 bases and J by 2 bases, and 20 bases separated the two germline ends. This clone was observed at least ten times. The read terminates 3 residues ahead of where the CDR3 ends, so the germline J gene completes it.

The receptor comes from a person aged 18 to 75 in good health. The sample was peripheral blood mononuclear cells. The chain links TRBV4-1 to TRBJ2-7; a possible D gene is TRBD1 (6 bases). The CDR3 here is CASSPPLGQTPYEQYF. The CDR3 DNA, read in part, is TGCGCCAGCAGTCCACCCCTCGGACAGACTCCCTACGAG.